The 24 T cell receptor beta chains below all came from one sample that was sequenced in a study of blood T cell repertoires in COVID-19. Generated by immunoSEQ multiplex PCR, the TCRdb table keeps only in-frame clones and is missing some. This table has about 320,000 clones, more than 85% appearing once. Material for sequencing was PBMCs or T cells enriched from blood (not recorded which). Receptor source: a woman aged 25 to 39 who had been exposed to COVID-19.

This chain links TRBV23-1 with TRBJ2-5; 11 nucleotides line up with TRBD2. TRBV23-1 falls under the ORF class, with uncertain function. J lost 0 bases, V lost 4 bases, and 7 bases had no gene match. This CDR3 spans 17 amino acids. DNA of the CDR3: TGCGCCAGCAGTCGTGGGACTAGCGGAACTAACCAAGAGACCCAGTACTTC. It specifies CASSRGTSGTNQETQYF.

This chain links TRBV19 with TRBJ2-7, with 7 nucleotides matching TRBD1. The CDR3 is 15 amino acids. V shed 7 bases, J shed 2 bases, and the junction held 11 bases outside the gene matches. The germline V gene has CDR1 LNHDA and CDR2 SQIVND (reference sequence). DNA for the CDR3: TGTGCCAGTAACCATAAGAGGGGGCCTACCTACGAGCAGTACTTC. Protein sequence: CASNHKRGPTYEQYF.

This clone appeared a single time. In nucleotides, the CDR3 is TGTGCCAGCAGCCAAGGAGACGAGCAGTACTTC. This gives the protein CASSQGDEQYF. The chain recombines TRBV4-2 with TRBJ2-7; D remains unclear. Germline V lookup: CDR1 LGHNA, CDR2 YNFKEQ. CDR3 length: 11 amino acids. V was pared by 1 base and J by 5 bases, with 3 bases between.

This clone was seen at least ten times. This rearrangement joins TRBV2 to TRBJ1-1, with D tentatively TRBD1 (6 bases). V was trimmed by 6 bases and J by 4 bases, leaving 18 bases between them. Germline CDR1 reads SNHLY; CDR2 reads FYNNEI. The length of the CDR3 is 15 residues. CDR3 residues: CASSNPGTQVTEAFF. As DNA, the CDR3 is TGTGCCAGCAGCAACCCCGGGACACAAGTCACTGAAGCTTTCTTT.

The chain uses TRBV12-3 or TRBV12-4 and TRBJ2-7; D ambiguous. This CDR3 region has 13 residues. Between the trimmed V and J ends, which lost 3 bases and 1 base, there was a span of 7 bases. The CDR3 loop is CASSFHGSYEQYF. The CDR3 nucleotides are TGTGCCAGCAGTTTTCACGGTTCCTACGAGCAGTACTTC.

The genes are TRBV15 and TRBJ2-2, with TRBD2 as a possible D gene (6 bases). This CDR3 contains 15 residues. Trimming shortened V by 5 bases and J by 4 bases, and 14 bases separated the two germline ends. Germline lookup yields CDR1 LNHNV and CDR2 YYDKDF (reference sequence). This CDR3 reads CATSRRDFVTGELFF. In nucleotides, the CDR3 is TGTGCCACCAGCCGGAGGGATTTTGTCACCGGGGAGCTGTTTTTT.

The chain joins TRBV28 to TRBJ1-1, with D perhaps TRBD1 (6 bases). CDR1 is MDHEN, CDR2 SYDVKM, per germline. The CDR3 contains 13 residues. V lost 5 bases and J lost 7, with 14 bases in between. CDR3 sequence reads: CASSPPRGFEAFF. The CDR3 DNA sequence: TGTGCCAGCAGTCCCCCCAGGGGATTTGAAGCTTTCTTT.

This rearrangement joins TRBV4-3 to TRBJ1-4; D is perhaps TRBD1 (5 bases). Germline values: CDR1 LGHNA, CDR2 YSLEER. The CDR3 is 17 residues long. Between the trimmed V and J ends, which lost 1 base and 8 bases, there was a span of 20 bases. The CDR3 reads CASSQARGRYLGEKLFF. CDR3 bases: TGCGCCAGCAGCCAAGCTAGGGGCCGGTATTTAGGCGAAAAACTGTTTTTT.

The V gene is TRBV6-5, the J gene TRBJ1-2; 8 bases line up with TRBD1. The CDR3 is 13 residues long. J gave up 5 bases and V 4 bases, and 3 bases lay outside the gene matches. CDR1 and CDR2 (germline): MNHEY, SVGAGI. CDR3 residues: CASSWDRTYGYTF. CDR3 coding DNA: TGTGCCAGCAGTTGGGACAGGACGTATGGCTACACCTTC.

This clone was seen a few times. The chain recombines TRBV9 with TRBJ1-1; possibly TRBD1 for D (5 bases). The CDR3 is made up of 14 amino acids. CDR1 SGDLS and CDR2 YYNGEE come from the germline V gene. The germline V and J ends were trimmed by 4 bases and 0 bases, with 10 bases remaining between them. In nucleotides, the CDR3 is TGTGCCAGCAGCACCCGACAGTTGAACACTGAAGCTTTCTTT. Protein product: CASSTRQLNTEAFF.

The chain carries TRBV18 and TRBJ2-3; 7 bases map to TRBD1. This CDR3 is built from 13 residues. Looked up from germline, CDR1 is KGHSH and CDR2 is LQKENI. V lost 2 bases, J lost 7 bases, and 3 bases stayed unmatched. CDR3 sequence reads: CASSPDRVYTQYF. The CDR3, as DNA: TGTGCCAGCTCACCAGACAGGGTCTATACGCAGTATTTT.

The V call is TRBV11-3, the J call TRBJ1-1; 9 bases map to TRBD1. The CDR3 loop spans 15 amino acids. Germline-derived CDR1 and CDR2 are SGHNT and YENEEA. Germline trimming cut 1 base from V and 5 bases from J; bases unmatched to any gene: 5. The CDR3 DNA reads TGTGCCAGCAGCTTAGGGGACAGGGCTGGGACTGAAGCTTTCTTT. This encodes CASSLGDRAGTEAFF.

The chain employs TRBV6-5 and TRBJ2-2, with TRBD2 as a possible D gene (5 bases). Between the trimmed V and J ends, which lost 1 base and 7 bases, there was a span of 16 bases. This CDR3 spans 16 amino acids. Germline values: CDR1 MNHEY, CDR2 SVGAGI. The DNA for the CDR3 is TGTGCCAGCAGTTACTTGGCGGACTCCTGGGTCGGGGAGCTGTTTTTT. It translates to CASSYLADSWVGELFF.

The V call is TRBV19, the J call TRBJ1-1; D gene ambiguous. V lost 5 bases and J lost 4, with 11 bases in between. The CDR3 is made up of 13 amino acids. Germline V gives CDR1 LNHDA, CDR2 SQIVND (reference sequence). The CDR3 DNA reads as TGTGCCAGTAGTCTTCCGGGGATCACTGAAGCTTTCTTT. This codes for CASSLPGITEAFF. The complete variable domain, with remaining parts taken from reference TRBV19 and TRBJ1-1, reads DGGITQSPKYLFRKEGQNVTLSCEQNLNHDAMYWYRQDPGQGLRLIYYSQIVNDFQKGDIAEGYSVSREKKESFPLTVTSAQKNPTAFYLCASSLPGITEAFFGQGTRLTVV.

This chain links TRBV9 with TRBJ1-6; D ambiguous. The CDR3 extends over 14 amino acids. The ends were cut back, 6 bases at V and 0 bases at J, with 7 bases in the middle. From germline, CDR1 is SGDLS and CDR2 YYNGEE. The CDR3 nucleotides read TGTGCCAGCAACCGGGGCTCCTATAATTCACCCCTCCACTTT. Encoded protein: CASNRGSYNSPLHF.

CDR3 in amino acids: CASEGLAGDNEQFF. CDR3 DNA: TGTGCCAGCGAGGGACTAGCGGGGGACAATGAGCAGTTCTTC. The V and J genes are TRBV5-6 and TRBJ2-1; 14 bases agree with TRBD2. The CDR3 has 14 residues. Germline V gene data show CDR1 as SGHDT and CDR2 as YYEEEE. V shed 7 bases, J shed 5 bases, and the junction held 2 bases outside the gene matches.

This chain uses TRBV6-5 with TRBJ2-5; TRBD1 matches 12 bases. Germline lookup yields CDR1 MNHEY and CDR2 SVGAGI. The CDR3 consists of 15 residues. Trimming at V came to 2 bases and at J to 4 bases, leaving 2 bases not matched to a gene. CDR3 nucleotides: TGTGCCAGCAGTTACCAGGGACAGGGGGCAGAGACCCAGTACTTC. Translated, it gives CASSYQGQGAETQYF.

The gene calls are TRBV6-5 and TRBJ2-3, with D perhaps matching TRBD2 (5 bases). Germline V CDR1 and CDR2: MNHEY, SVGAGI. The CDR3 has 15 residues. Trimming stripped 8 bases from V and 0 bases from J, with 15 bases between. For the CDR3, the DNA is TGTGCCAGCGGATACCGGGAAACTAGCACAGATACGCAGTATTTT. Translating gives CASGYRETSTDTQYF.

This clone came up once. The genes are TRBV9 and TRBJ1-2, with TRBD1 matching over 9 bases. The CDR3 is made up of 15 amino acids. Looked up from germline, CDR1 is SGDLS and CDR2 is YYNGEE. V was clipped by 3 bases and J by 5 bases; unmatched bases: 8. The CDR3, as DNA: TGTGCCAGCAGCGATAACAGGGGGCGGGAATATGGCTACACCTTC. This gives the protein CASSDNRGREYGYTF. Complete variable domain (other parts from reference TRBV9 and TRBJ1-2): DSGVTQTPKHLITATGQRVTLRCSPRSGDLSVYWYQQSLDQGLQFLIQYYNGEERAKGNILERFSAQQFPDLHSELNLSSLELGDSALYFCASSDNRGREYGYTFGSGTRLTVV.

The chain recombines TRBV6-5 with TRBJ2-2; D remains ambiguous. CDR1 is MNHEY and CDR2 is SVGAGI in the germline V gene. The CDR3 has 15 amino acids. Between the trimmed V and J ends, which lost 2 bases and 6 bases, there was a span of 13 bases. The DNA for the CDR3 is TGTGCCAGCAGTTACGGGCCAATCCCCCCCGGGGAGCTGTTTTTT. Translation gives CASSYGPIPPGELFF.

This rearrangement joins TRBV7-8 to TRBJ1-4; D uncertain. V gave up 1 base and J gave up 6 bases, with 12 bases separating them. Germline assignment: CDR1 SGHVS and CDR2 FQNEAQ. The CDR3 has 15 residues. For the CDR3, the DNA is TGTGCCAGCAGCTTAGTGCCCCTGACTCATGAAAAACTGTTTTTT. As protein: CASSLVPLTHEKLFF.

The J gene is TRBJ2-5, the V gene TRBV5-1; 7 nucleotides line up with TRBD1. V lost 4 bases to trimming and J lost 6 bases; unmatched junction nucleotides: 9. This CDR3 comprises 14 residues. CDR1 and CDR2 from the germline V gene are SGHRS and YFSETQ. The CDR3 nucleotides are TGCGCCAGCAGCCAGGACAGGTTAGGACAGACCCAGTACTTC. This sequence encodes CASSQDRLGQTQYF.

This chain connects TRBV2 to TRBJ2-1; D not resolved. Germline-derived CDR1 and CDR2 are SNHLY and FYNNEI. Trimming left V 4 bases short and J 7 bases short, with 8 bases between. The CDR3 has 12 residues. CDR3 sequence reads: CASSAIGNEQFF. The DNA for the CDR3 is TGTGCCAGCAGTGCGATCGGTAATGAGCAGTTCTTC.

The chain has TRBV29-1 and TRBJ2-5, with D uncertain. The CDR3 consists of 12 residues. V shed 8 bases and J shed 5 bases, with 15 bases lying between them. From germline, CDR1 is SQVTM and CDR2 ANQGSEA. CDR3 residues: CSFVGKSETQYF. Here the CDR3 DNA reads TGCAGCTTTGTGGGCAAGTCGGAGACCCAGTACTTC.